This T cell receptor (beta chain) was profiled in a study of shared clonotypes between healthy human individuals. Findings and limits, study-wide: Shared across a few donors were roughly 4.8% of the naive CD4 clonotypes. Clonotype sharing among donors was thought likely to change with sequencing depth.

CDR3 length equals 15 residues. Trimming pared 0 bases from V and 4 bases from J, leaving 11 bases between. The germline V gene has CDR1 SGDLS and CDR2 YYNGEE. Profiling relied on immunoSEQ multiplex PCR, and the TCRdb table lists in-frame clones only, not all of them. The sample records some 2.3 million clones, 85% to 95% being singletons. A word on this clone: Its target is unknown.

The study drew its donors from healthy HIV-negative adults without recent acute infections or vaccinations. CD45RA+ naive and CD45RA-negative memory subsets were separated from CD4+ cells. V and J are TRBV9 and TRBJ1-3; D ambiguous. Sequenced material: naive CD4+ T cells from PBMCs. Subset specified: CD45RA+ positively selected. This receptor was identified in a man aged 18 to 29 in good health. Some clones in this sample may be carry-over from other donors' samples. The CDR3 sequence: CASSVAVTAGNTIYF. DNA of the CDR3: TGTGCCAGCAGCGTAGCTGTTACAGCGGGAAACACCATATATTTT. The full variable domain, with the rest looked up from reference TRBV9 and TRBJ1-3, is DSGVTQTPKHLITATGQRVTLRCSPRSGDLSVYWYQQSLDQGLQFLIQYYNGEERAKGNILERFSAQQFPDLHSELNLSSLELGDSALYFCASSVAVTAGNTIYFGEGSWLTVV.